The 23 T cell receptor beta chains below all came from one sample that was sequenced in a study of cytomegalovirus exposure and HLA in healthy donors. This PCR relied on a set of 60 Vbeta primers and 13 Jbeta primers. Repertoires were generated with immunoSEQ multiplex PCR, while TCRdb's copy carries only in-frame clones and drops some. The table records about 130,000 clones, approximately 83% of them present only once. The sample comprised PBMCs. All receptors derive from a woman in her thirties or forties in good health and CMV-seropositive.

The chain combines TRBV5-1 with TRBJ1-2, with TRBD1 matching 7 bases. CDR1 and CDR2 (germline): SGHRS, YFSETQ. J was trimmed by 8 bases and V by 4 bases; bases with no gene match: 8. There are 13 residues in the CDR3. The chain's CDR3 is CASSPHQGEGYTF. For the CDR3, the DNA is TGCGCCAGCAGCCCGCACCAGGGGGAAGGCTACACCTTC.

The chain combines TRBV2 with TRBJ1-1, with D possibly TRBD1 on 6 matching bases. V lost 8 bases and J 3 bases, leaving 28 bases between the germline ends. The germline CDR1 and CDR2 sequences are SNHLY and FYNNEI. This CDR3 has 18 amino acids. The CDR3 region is CASGRTRSGGGGDTEAFF. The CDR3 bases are TGTGCCAGCGGCCGAACTAGATCGGGGGGCGGAGGGGACACTGAAGCTTTCTTT.

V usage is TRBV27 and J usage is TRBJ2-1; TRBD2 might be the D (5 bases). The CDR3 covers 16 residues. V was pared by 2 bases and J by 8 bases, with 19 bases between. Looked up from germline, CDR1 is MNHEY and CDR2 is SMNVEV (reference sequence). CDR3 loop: CASSLTRTQFWDEQFF. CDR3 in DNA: TGTGCCAGCAGTTTAACACGGACTCAGTTTTGGGATGAGCAGTTCTTC.

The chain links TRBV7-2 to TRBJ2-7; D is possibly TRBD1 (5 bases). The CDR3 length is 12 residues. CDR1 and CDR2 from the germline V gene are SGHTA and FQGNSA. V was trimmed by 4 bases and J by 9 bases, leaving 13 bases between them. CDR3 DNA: TGTGCCAGCAGCTCGCTGACAGTCGGGCAGTACTTC. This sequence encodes CASSSLTVGQYF.

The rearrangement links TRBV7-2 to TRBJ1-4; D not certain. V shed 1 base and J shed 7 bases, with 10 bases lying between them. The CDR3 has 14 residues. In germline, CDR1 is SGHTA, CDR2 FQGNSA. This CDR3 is CASSLGAGAEKLFF. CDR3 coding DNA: TGTGCCAGCAGCTTAGGGGCAGGCGCTGAAAAACTGTTTTTT.

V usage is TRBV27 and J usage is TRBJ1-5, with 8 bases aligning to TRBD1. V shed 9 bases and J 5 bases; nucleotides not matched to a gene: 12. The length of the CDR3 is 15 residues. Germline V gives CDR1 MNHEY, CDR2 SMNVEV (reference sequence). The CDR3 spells CARRRQGASHQPQHF. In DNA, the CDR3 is TGTGCCAGGAGGAGGCAGGGGGCTTCGCATCAGCCCCAGCATTTT.

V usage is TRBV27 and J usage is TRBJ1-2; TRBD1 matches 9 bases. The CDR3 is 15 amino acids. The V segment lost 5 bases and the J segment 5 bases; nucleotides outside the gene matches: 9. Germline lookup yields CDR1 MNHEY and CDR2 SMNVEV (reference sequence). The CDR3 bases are TGTGCCAGCAGTCCACGGACAGGGGCGATTTATGGCTACACCTTC. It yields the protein CASSPRTGAIYGYTF.

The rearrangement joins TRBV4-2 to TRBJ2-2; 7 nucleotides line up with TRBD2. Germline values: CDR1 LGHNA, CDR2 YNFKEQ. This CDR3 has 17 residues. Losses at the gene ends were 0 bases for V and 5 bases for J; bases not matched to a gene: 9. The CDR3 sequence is CASSQDWTRSWTGELFF. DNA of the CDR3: TGTGCCAGCAGCCAAGATTGGACTAGGAGTTGGACCGGGGAGCTGTTTTTT.

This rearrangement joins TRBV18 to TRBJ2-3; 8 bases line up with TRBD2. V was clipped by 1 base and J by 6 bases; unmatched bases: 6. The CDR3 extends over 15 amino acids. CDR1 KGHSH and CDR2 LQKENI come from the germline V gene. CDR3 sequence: CASSPLAGGTDTQYF. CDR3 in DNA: TGTGCCAGCTCACCACTTGCGGGAGGAACCGATACGCAGTATTTT. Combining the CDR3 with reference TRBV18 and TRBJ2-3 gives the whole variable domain NAGVMQNPRHLVRRRGQEARLRCSPMKGHSHVYWYRQLPEEGLKFMVYLQKENIIDESGMPKERFSAEFPKEGPSILRIQQVVRGDSAAYFCASSPLAGGTDTQYFGPGTRLTVL.

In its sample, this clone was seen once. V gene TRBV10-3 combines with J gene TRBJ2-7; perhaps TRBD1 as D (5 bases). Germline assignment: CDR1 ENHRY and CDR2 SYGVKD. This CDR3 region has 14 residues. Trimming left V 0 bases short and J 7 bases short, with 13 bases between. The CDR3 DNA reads TGTGCCATCAGTGAGTCGGACATCGGGCAGGAGCAGTACTTC. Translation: CAISESDIGQEQYF.

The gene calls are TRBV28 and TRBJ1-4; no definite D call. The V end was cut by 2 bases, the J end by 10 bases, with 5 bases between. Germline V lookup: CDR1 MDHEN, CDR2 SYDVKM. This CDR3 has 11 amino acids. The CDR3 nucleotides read TGTGCCAGCAGTTTAGCGGGAAAACTGTTTTTT. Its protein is CASSLAGKLFF.

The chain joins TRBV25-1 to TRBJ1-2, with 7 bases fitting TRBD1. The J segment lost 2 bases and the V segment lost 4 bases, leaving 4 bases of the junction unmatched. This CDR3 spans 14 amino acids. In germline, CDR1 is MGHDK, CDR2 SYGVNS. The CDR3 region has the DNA TGTGCCAGCAGTGCTACAGGGGCGAACTATGGCTACACCTTC. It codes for CASSATGANYGYTF.

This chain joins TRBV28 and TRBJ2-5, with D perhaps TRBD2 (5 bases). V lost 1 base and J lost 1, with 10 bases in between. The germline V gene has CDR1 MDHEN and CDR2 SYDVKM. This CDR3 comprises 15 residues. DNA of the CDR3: TGTGCCAGCAGTTTATTCCCCGGGGTCCAAGAGACCCAGTACTTC. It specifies CASSLFPGVQETQYF.

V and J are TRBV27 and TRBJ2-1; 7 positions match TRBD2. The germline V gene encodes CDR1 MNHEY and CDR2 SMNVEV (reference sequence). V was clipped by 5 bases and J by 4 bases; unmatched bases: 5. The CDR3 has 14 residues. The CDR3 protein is CASSSGTLYNEQFF. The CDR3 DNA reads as TGTGCCAGCAGTAGCGGGACCCTATACAATGAGCAGTTCTTC.

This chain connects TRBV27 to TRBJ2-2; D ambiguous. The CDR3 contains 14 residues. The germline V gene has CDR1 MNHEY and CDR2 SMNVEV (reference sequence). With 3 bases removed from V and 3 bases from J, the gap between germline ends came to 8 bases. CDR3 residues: CASSFWPYTGELFF. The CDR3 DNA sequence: TGTGCCAGCAGTTTTTGGCCGTACACCGGGGAGCTGTTTTTT.

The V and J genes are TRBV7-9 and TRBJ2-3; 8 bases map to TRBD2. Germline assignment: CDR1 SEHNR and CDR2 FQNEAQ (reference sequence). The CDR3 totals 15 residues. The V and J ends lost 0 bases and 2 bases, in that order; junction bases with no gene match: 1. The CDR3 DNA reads TGTGCCAGCAGCTTAGCGCGGGGGGACACAGATACGCAGTATTTT. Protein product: CASSLARGDTDTQYF.

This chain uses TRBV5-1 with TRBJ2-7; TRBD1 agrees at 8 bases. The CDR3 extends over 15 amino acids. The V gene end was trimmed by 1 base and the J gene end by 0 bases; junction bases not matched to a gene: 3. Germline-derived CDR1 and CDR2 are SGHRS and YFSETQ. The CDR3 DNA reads TGCGCCAGCAGCTTGCTGACAGGGGACTCCTACGAGCAGTACTTC. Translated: CASSLLTGDSYEQYF.

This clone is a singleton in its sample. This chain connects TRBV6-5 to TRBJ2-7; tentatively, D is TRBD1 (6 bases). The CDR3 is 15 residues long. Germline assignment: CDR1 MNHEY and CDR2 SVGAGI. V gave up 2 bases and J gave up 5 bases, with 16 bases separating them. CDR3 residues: CASSYGGLMVNEQYF. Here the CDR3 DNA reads TGTGCCAGCAGTTACGGGGGCTTGATGGTCAACGAGCAGTACTTC.

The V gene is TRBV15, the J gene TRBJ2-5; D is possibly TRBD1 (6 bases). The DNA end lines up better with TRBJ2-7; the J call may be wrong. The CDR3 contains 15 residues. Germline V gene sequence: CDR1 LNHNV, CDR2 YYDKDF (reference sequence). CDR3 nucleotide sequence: TGTGCCACCAGCAGAGGCATGGGACAAGCCTACGAGCAGTACTTC. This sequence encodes CATSRGMGQAYEQYF.

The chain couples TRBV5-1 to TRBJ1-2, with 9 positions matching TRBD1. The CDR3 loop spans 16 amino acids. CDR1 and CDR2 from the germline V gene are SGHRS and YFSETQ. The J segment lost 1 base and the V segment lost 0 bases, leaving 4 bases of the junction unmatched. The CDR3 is CASSLAGTGNNYGYTF. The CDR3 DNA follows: TGCGCCAGCAGCTTGGCCGGGACAGGGAATAACTATGGCTACACCTTC.

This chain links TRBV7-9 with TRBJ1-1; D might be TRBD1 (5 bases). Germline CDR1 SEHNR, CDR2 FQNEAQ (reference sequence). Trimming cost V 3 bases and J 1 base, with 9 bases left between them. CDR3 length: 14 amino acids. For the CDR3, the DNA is TGTGCCAGCAGCTTCGTAACAGGGAACACTGAAGCTTTCTTT. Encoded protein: CASSFVTGNTEAFF.

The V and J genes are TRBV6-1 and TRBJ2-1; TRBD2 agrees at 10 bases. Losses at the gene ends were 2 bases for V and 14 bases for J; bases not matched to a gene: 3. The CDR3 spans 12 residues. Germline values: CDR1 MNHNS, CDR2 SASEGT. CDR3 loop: CASSESAGGKFF. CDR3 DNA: TGTGCCAGCAGTGAATCAGCGGGAGGGAAGTTCTTC.

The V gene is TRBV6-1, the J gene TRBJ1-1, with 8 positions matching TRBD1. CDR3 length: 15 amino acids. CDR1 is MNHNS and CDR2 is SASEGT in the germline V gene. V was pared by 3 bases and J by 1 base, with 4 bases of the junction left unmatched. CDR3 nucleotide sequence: TGTGCCAGCAGTGACCAGGGACAGGCGAACACTGAAGCTTTCTTT. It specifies CASSDQGQANTEAFF.